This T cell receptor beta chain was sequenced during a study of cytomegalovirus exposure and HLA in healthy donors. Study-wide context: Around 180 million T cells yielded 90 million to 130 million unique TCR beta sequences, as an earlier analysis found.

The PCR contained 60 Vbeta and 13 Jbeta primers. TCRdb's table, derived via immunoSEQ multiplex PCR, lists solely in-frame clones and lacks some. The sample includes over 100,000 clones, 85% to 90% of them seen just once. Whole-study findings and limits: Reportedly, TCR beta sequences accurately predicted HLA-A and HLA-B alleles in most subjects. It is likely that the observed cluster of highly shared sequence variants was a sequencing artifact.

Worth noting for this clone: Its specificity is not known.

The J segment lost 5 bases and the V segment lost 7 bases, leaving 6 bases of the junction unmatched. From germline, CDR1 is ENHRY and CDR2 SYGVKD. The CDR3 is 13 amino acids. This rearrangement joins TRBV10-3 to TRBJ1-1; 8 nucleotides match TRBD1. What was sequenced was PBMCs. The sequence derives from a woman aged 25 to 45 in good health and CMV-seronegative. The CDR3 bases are TGTGCCATCACCCGGACAGGGAAAACTGAAGCTTTCTTT. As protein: CAITRTGKTEAFF.